Below, 22 T cell receptor beta chains from the same sample are listed, as sequenced in a study of blood T cell repertoires in COVID-19. Method: immunoSEQ multiplex PCR; TCRdb's copy keeps in-frame clones and lacks some. The table shows over 200,000 clones, with around 88% occurring only once. Material for sequencing was peripheral blood. All receptors come from a man of 80 years or more with acute or convalescent COVID-19.

The table lists this clone with a count of one. The V gene is TRBV4-1, the J gene TRBJ1-2; TRBD1 might be the D (5 bases). The CDR3 consists of 16 residues. Germline values: CDR1 MGHRA, CDR2 YSYEKL. Trimming removed 0 bases at V and 5 bases at J, with 16 bases between. The CDR3 sequence: CASSQDLVEGLYGYTF. The CDR3 DNA follows: TGCGCCAGCAGCCAAGATCTAGTTGAGGGACTTTATGGCTACACCTTC.

This chain connects TRBV10-3 to TRBJ2-3, with 14 positions matching TRBD2. Germline trimming cut 0 bases from V and 2 bases from J; bases unmatched to any gene: 4. In germline, CDR1 is ENHRY, CDR2 SYGVKD. This CDR3 is built from 18 residues. The CDR3 loop reads CAISESGTSGGPTDTQYF. The CDR3 DNA reads as TGTGCCATCAGTGAGTCGGGGACTAGCGGGGGCCCCACAGATACGCAGTATTTT.

V usage is TRBV7-8 and J usage is TRBJ2-6; perhaps TRBD2 as D (6 bases). CDR3 length equals 19 residues. Trimming cost V 5 bases and J 0 bases, with 20 bases left between them. Germline V gives CDR1 SGHVS, CDR2 FQNEAQ. The CDR3 DNA follows: TGTGCCAGCAGCCTATCCGGGGCGGGACCGAGCTCTGGGGCCAACGTCCTGACTTTC. The encoded protein is CASSLSGAGPSSGANVLTF.

This clone occurred a few times. J is TRBJ2-2 and V is TRBV2, with 11 bases that match TRBD2. Per the germline V gene, CDR1 is SNHLY and CDR2 is FYNNEI. The V and J ends lost 6 bases and 1 base, in that order; junction bases with no gene match: 4. There are 16 residues in the CDR3. The CDR3 coding sequence is TGTGCCAGCAGGGGACTAGCGGCACTGAACACCGGGGAGCTGTTTTTT. Protein sequence: CASRGLAALNTGELFF.

This sequence joins TRBV27 and TRBJ2-3; 9 nucleotides line up with TRBD2. Trimming at V came to 5 bases and at J to 3 bases, leaving 6 bases not matched to a gene. The CDR3 consists of 15 residues. CDR1 and CDR2 from the germline V gene are MNHEY and SMNVEV (reference sequence). The CDR3 loop is CASSPSGRQTDTQYF. Here the CDR3 DNA reads TGTGCCAGCAGTCCGAGCGGGAGGCAGACAGATACGCAGTATTTT.

This rearrangement joins TRBV7-3 to TRBJ2-1; 8 bases fit TRBD2. The CDR3 spans 19 residues. CDR1 is SGHTA and CDR2 is FQGTGA in the germline V gene. V lost 3 bases, J lost 9 bases, and 22 bases stayed unmatched. The CDR3 bases are TGTGCCAGCAGCTTTTTCTCTCCCGATCTAGCGGGTAGAATGGGTGAGCAGTTCTTC. It translates to CASSFFSPDLAGRMGEQFF.

In this sample, this clone turned up a few times. This chain connects TRBV6-1 to TRBJ2-5, with TRBD2 matching 10 bases. The ends lost 2 bases at V and 1 base at J; junction bases unmatched: 1. CDR1 and CDR2 from the germline V gene are MNHNS and SASEGT. CDR3 length: 15 residues. The CDR3 DNA reads TGTGCCAGCAGTGAAAGCGGGGGGGCCCAAGAGACCCAGTACTTC. It codes for CASSESGGAQETQYF.

The V call is TRBV3-1 (or the pseudogene TRBV3-2), the J call TRBJ1-2, with D perhaps matching TRBD1 (5 bases). The germline gives CDR1 LGHDT, CDR2 YNNKEL (reference sequence). There are 11 residues in the CDR3. Trimming stripped 6 bases from V and 8 bases from J, with 10 bases between. CDR3 loop: CASRGERGYTF. CDR3 sequence (DNA): TGTGCCAGCAGAGGGGAACGGGGCTACACCTTC.

The rearrangement links TRBV19 to TRBJ1-5, with D possibly matching TRBD1 (6 bases). Trimming shortened V by 2 bases and J by 11 bases, and 16 bases separated the two germline ends. Germline loops: CDR1 LNHDA, CDR2 SQIVND (reference sequence). CDR3 length: 14 amino acids. CDR3: CASSIRQGSGAQHF. DNA for the CDR3: TGTGCCAGTAGTATACGGCAGGGGTCAGGGGCCCAGCATTTT. Using reference TRBV19 and TRBJ1-5 for the parts outside the CDR3, the full variable domain is DGGITQSPKYLFRKEGQNVTLSCEQNLNHDAMYWYRQDPGQGLRLIYYSQIVNDFQKGDIAEGYSVSREKKESFPLTVTSAQKNPTAFYLCASSIRQGSGAQHFGDGTRLSIL.

In this sample, this clone turned up once. The J gene is TRBJ2-7, the V gene TRBV5-4; tentatively, D is TRBD2 (6 bases). The CDR3 runs 14 residues. The V end lost 0 bases, the J end lost 4 bases, and 11 bases lay between the germline ends. Germline V gene sequence: CDR1 SGHNT, CDR2 YYREEE (reference sequence). The CDR3 here is CASSLGGKVYEQYF. CDR3 in DNA: TGTGCCAGCAGCTTGGGCGGGAAGGTTTACGAGCAGTACTTC.

The chain recombines TRBV28 with TRBJ2-7, with D perhaps TRBD2 (6 bases). The V end was cut by 3 bases, the J end by 3 bases, with 6 bases between. This CDR3 is 12 amino acids long. Per the germline V gene, CDR1 is MDHEN and CDR2 is SYDVKM. The CDR3 DNA sequence: TGTGCCAGCAGTTTGCGGGGCTACGAGCAGTACTTC. Translating it yields CASSLRGYEQYF. The full variable domain, in which reference TRBV28 and TRBJ2-7 provide the parts outside the CDR3, is DVKVTQSSRYLVKRTGEKVFLECVQDMDHENMFWYRQDPGLGLRLIYFSYDVKMKEKGDIPEGYSVSREKKERFSLILESASTNQTSMYLCASSLRGYEQYFGPGTRLTVT.

The V call is TRBV5-1, the J call TRBJ1-1; 9 bases are a match to TRBD1. The CDR3 is made up of 15 amino acids. From germline, CDR1 is SGHRS and CDR2 YFSETQ. The trim removed 3 bases at V and 6 bases at J, leaving 9 bases unmatched. The CDR3 region is CASSWTGVGAPEAFF. The DNA for the CDR3 is TGCGCCAGCAGCTGGACAGGGGTCGGGGCTCCTGAAGCTTTCTTT.

This clone was recorded only once. The chain is built from TRBV5-1 and TRBJ2-3; D may be TRBD2 (5 bases). Trimming removed 1 base from V and 2 bases from J, with 11 bases in between. Germline lookup yields CDR1 SGHRS and CDR2 YFSETQ. CDR3 length equals 15 residues. The CDR3 nucleotides read TGCGCCAGCAGCTTGACCAGCGGACCCACAGATACGCAGTATTTT. Translating it yields CASSLTSGPTDTQYF. Filled out from reference TRBV5-1 and TRBJ2-3, the complete variable domain reads KAGVTQTPRYLIKTRGQQVTLSCSPISGHRSVSWYQQTPGQGLQFLFEYFSETQRNKGNFPGRFSGRQFSNSRSEMNVSTLELGDSALYLCASSLTSGPTDTQYFGPGTRLTVL.

The genes are TRBV7-2 and TRBJ1-6; a possible D gene is TRBD1 (5 bases). CDR1 and CDR2 (germline): SGHTA, FQGNSA. The length of the CDR3 is 14 residues. The V and J ends lost 3 bases and 5 bases respectively, with 8 bases between them. In nucleotides, the CDR3 is TGTGCCAGCAGCTTTCCGGGGGATAATTCACCCCTCCACTTT. It yields the protein CASSFPGDNSPLHF.

The V call is TRBV5-1, the J call TRBJ1-1; 7 bases agree with TRBD1. The CDR3 runs to 18 residues. V lost 0 bases and J lost 1; bases outside the gene matches: 12. Looked up from germline, CDR1 is SGHRS and CDR2 is YFSETQ. The CDR3 here is CASSLGRGGGERNTEAFF. In DNA, the CDR3 is TGCGCCAGCAGCTTGGGCCGAGGGGGCGGCGAACGGAACACTGAAGCTTTCTTT.

On this clone itself: An end of the junction does not agree with germline; a read error may underlie this. The chain uses TRBV5-1 and TRBJ2-6; no reliable D call. Germline V gives CDR1 SGHRS, CDR2 YFSETQ. The CDR3 sequence is 14 residues long. CDR3 sequence reads: CASKRNPGANVLTF. As DNA, the CDR3 is TGCGCGAGCAAGAGGAATCCTGGGGCCAACGTCCTGACTTTC.

V usage is TRBV30 and J usage is TRBJ1-5, with TRBD1 as a possible D gene (6 bases). Germline CDR1 and CDR2: GTSNPN and SVGIG (reference sequence). V was pared by 2 bases and J by 5 bases, with 10 bases between. The CDR3 runs 13 residues. The CDR3 reads CAWSQGMDQPQHF. In DNA form, the CDR3 reads TGTGCCTGGAGTCAGGGGATGGATCAGCCCCAGCATTTT. The entire variable domain, with the rest obtained from reference TRBV30 and TRBJ1-5, is as follows: SQTIHQWPATLVQPVGSPLSLECTVEGTSNPNLYWYRQAAGRGLQLLFYSVGIGQISSEVPQNLSASRPQDRQFILSSKKLLLSDSGFYLCAWSQGMDQPQHFGDGTRLSIL.

The chain recombines TRBV12-3 or TRBV12-4 with TRBJ1-2, with D tentatively TRBD1 (6 bases). This CDR3 region has 13 residues. Trimming took 5 bases from V and 8 from J, leaving 15 bases between them. CDR3 residues: CASSEGQVGGYTF. The CDR3 DNA sequence: TGTGCCAGCAGTGAGGGACAAGTAGGGGGCTACACCTTC.

The chain has TRBV7-6 and TRBJ2-1; the D gene is possibly TRBD1 (6 bases). V lost 1 base and J lost 0, with 19 bases in between. Looked up from germline, CDR1 is SGHVS and CDR2 is FNYEAQ. The CDR3 sequence is 19 residues long. The CDR3 spells CASSLDPGAGSSSYNEQFF. The CDR3 DNA reads TGTGCCAGCAGCTTAGACCCAGGGGCAGGGTCTAGCTCCTACAATGAGCAGTTCTTC.

On this clone: Other DNA sequences within the sample encode an identical CDR3. The rearrangement joins TRBV27 to TRBJ2-7; TRBD1 agrees at 10 bases. V was clipped by 2 bases and J by 2 bases; unmatched bases: 3. In germline, CDR1 is MNHEY, CDR2 SMNVEV (reference sequence). CDR3 length equals 15 residues. The chain's CDR3 is CASSLGDRGPYEQYF. The CDR3 DNA sequence: TGTGCCAGCAGTTTAGGGGACAGGGGCCCCTACGAGCAGTACTTC.

This clone was seen a single time. The chain uses TRBV5-4 and TRBJ2-7, with D unresolved. The CDR3 loop spans 13 amino acids. The germline V gene encodes CDR1 SGHNT and CDR2 YYREEE (reference sequence). V was trimmed by 4 bases and J by 2 bases, leaving 10 bases between them. For the CDR3, the DNA is TGTGCCAGCAGCGCGGCCAGTCCCTACGAGCAGTACTTC. This gives the protein CASSAASPYEQYF.

V and J are TRBV5-4 and TRBJ2-3, with 7 bases aligning to TRBD2. The CDR3 consists of 17 residues. Germline CDR1 SGHNT, CDR2 YYREEE (reference sequence). V shed 4 bases, J shed 1 base, and the junction held 12 bases outside the gene matches. CDR3 protein: CASSLQKLAGGTDTQYF. The CDR3 DNA reads as TGTGCCAGCAGCCTCCAAAAATTAGCGGGTGGCACAGATACGCAGTATTTT.